This TCR beta chain was sequenced during a study of blood T cells in healthy people across ages. The study's findings and limits: In older individuals, TCR beta diversity per million T cells was lower, falling roughly linearly with age. Researchers report that TCR beta diversity correlated strongly with naive T cell percentage. Any changes in expanded clonotypes were possibly confounded, as donor CMV status remained unknown.

This clonotype was picked up many times. The target antigen is unknown. V shed 1 base and J shed 3 bases, with 6 bases lying between them. The CDR3 runs 13 residues. Looked up from germline, CDR1 is SGHTA and CDR2 is FQGNSA. The authors ran a second PCR of about 7 to 11 cycles using a sample-barcoded 5' primer and a J-beta primer mix. TCRdb fed the 5' RACE reads into MiXCR, producing one record per CDR3 protein. Among roughly 800,000 distinct CDR3 sequences listed, 30% to 45% were seen once. Specimen: blood. This clonotype was obtained from a man between 18 and 29 years old in good health. The rearrangement uses TRBV7-2 and TRBJ1-1; no definite D call. The CDR3 sequence: CASSLEQYTEAFF. The CDR3 DNA is TGTGCCAGCAGCTTAGAACAGTACACTGAAGCTTTCTTT.